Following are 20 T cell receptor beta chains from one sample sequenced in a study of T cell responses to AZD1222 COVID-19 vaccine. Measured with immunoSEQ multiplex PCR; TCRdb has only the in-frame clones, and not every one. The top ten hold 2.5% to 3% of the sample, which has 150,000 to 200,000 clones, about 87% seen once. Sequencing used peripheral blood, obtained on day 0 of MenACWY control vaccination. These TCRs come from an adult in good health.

The CDR3 sequence is CASGNWGTSTDTQYF. The CDR3 nucleotides are TGTGCCAGCGGCAACTGGGGGACTAGCACAGATACGCAGTATTTT. The V and J genes are TRBV7-9 and TRBJ2-3, with TRBD2 as a possible D gene (6 bases). The CDR3 length is 15 residues. The germline gives CDR1 SEHNR, CDR2 FQNEAQ (reference sequence). The ends were cut back, 8 bases at V and 0 bases at J, with 15 bases in the middle. Complete variable domain (other parts from reference TRBV7-9 and TRBJ2-3): DTGVSQNPRHKITKRGQNVTFRCDPISEHNRLYWYRQTLGQGPEFLTYFQNEAQLEKSRLLSDRFSAERPKGSFSTLEIQRTEQGDSAMYLCASGNWGTSTDTQYFGPGTRLTVL.

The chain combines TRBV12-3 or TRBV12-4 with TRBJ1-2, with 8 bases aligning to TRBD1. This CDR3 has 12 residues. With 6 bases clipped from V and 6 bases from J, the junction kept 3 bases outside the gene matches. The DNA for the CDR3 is TGTGCCAGCAGGACAGGGGTTGATGGCTACACCTTC. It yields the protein CASRTGVDGYTF.

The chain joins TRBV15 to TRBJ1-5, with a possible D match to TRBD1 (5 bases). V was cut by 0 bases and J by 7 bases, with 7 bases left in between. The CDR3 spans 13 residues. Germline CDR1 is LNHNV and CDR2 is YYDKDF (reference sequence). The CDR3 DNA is TGTGCCACCAGCAGAGATGGGGCCCAGCCCCAGCATTTT. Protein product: CATSRDGAQPQHF.

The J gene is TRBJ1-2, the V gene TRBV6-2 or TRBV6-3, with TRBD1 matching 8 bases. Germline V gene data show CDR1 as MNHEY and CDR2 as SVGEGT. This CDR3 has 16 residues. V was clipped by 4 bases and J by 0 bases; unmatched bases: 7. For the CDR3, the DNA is TGTGCCAGCAGTTTCCAGGACAGGGCTGCTAACTATGGCTACACCTTC. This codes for CASSFQDRAANYGYTF.

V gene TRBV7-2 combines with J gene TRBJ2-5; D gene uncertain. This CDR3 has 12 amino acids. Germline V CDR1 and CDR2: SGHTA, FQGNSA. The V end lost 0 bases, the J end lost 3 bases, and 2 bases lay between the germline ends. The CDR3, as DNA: TGTGCCAGCAGCTTAGCGGAAGAGACCCAGTACTTC. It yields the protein CASSLAEETQYF.

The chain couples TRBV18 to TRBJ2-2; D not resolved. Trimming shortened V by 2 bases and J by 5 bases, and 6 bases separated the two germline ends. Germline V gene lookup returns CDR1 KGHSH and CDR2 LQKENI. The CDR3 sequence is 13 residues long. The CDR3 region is CASSPATTGELFF. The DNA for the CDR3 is TGTGCCAGCTCACCAGCGACTACCGGGGAGCTGTTTTTT.

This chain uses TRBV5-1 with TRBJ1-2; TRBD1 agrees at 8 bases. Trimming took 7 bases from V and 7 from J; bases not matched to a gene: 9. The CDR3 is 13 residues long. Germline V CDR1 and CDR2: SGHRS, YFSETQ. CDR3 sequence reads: CASGTGGRGGYTF. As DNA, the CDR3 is TGCGCCAGCGGCACAGGGGGAAGAGGTGGCTACACCTTC.

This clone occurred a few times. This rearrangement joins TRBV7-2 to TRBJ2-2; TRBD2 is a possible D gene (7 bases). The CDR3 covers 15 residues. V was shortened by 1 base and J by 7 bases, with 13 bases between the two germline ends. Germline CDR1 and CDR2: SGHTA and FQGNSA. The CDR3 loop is CASSLDGGAIGELFF. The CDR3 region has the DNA TGTGCCAGCAGCTTAGATGGGGGGGCGATCGGGGAGCTGTTTTTT. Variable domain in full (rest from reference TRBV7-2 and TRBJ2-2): GAGVSQSPSNKVTEKGKDVELRCDPISGHTALYWYRQSLGQGLEFLIYFQGNSAPDKSGLPSDRFSAERTGGSVSTLTIQRTQQEDSAVYLCASSLDGGAIGELFFGEGSRLTVL.

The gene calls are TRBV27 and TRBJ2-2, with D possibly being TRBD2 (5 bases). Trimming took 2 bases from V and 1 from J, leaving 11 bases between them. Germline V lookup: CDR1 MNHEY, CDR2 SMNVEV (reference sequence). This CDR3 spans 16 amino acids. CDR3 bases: TGTGCCAGCAGTTTACGAGCGGAAATGAACACCGGGGAGCTGTTTTTT. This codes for CASSLRAEMNTGELFF.

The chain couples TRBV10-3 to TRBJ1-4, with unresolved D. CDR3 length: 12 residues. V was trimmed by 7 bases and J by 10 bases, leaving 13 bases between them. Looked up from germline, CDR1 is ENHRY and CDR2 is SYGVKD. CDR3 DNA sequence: TGTGCCATCACCTCGGGTGGTGGAAAACTGTTTTTT. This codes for CAITSGGGKLFF.

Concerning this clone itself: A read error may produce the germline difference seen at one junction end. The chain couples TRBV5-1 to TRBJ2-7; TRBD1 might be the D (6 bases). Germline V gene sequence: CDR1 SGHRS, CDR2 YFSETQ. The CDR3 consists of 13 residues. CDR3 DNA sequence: TGCGCCAGCAGCTTGACAGGGCCCTACGAGCAATACTTC. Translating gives CASSLTGPYEQYF.

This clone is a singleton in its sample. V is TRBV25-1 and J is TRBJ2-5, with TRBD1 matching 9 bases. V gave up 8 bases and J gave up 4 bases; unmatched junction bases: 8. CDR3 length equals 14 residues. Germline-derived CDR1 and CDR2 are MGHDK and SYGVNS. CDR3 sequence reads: CASSSGQGGETQYF. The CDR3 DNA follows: TGTGCCAGCTCTTCGGGACAGGGTGGAGAGACCCAGTACTTC.

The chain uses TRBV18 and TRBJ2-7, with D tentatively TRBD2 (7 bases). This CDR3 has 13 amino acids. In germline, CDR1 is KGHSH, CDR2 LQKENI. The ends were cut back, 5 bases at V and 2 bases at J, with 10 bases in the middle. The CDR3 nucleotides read TGTGCCAGCTCAGAGGGGGGGGCCTACGAGCAGTACTTC. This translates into CASSEGGAYEQYF.

Written as DNA, the CDR3 is TGTGCCAGCTCACCGAGAGACAGGGTGATTCAGCCCCAGCATTTT. It yields the protein CASSPRDRVIQPQHF. The V and J genes are TRBV18 and TRBJ1-5, with 7 bases matching TRBD1. From germline, CDR1 is KGHSH and CDR2 LQKENI. V gave up 3 bases and J gave up 6 bases; unmatched junction bases: 8. The CDR3 consists of 15 residues.

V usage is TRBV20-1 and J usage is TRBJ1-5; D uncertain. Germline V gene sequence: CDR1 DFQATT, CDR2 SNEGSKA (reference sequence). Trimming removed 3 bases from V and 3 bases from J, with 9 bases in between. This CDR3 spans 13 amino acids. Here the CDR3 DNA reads TGCAGTGCTAGTATAGGGCCCAATCAGCCCCAGCATTTT. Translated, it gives CSASIGPNQPQHF.

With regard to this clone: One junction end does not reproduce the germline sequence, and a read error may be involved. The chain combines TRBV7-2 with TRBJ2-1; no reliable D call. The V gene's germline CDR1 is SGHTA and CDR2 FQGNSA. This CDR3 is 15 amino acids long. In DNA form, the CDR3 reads TGTGCCAGCAGTTTAGTCGGTAGCTCCTACAATGAGCAGTTCTTC. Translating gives CASSLVGSSYNEQFF. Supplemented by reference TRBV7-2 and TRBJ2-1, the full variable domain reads GAGVSQSPSNKVTEKGKDVELRCDPISGHTALYWYRQSLGQGLEFLIYFQGNSAPDKSGLPSDRFSAERTGGSVSTLTIQRTQQEDSAVYLCASSLVGSSYNEQFFGPGTRLTVL.

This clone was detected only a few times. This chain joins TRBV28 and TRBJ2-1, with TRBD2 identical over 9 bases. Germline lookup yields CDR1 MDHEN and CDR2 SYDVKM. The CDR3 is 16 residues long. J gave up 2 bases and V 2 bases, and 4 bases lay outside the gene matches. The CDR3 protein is CASSLAGTSPYNEQFF. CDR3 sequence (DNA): TGTGCCAGCAGTTTAGCCGGGACTAGCCCCTACAATGAGCAGTTCTTC.

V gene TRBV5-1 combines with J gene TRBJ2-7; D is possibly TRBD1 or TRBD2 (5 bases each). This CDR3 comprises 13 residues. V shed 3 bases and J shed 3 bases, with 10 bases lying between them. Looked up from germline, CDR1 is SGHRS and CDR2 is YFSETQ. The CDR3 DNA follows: TGCGCCAGCAGCTCGGAGAGGGGCTACGAGCAGTACTTC. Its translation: CASSSERGYEQYF.

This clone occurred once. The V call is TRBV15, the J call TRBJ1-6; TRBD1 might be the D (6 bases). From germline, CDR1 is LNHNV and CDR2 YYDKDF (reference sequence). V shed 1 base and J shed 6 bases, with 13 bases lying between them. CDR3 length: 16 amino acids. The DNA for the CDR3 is TGTGCCACCAGCAGAGCTGGGACACCAATTAATTCACCCCTCCACTTT. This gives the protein CATSRAGTPINSPLHF.

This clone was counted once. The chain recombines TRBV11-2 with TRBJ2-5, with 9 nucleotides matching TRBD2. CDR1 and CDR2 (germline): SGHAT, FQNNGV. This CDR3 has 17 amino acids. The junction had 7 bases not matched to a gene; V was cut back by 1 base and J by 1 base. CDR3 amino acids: CASSLGMASGIQETQYF. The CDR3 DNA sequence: TGTGCCAGCAGCTTAGGGATGGCTAGCGGGATCCAAGAGACCCAGTACTTC.